This T cell receptor beta chain was obtained from a study of beta chain features in type 1 diabetes. As every portion of the isolated RNA was reverse transcribed, the sequencing read expressed TCRB transcripts. Clones were read by immunoSEQ multiplex PCR, and TCRdb kept only the in-frame ones, dropping some. The data hold about 240,000 clones, with about 30% observed a single time. Germline V gives CDR1 SNHLY, CDR2 FYNNEI. The CDR3 has 14 residues. Losses at the gene ends were 6 bases for V and 9 bases for J; bases not matched to a gene: 5. This clone appeared a few times. No antigen is known for it. Sorting of CD4+ naive, central memory, regulatory and stem cell-like memory cells was performed via CD45RO/CCR7/CD25/CD127/CD95/CD27. Study-wide results and caveats: A potential influence of HLA type upon TCRB rearrangement remained unresolved herein. Junctions at VDJ sites from type 1 diabetes patients had fewer insertions and more deletions.

The material sequenced was central memory CD4+ T cells from blood. The rearrangement links TRBV2 to TRBJ2-3; 14 bases are shared with TRBD2. The receptor's source is a man aged 25 to 45 in good health. In DNA form, the CDR3 reads TGTGCCAGCAGGGCCGGGACTAGCGGGAGCACGCAGTATTTT. Translation gives CASRAGTSGSTQYF.